The TCR beta chain described here comes from a study of blood T cell repertoires in COVID-19. Across the study: In each case, the material was cDNA or gDNA derived from T cells, B-cell-depleted T cells, or PBMCs.

The CDR3 runs 15 residues. From germline, CDR1 is ENHRY and CDR2 SYGVKD. The V gene end was trimmed by 4 bases and the J gene end by 7 bases; junction bases not matched to a gene: 9. Concerning this clone itself: This sample includes further DNA sequences coding for the same CDR3.

Per the study methods: Estimation of nucleated cell counts was performed using reference gene primer amplification. Sequencing was performed with immunoSEQ multiplex PCR; in TCRdb, only in-frame clones are kept and a portion is missing. Clone size and V and J calls were adopted from that table, with D and trimming inferred from the DNA. The repertoire has under 200,000 clones, roughly 80% of them found once; the top ten carry 13% to 15%. This chain links TRBV10-3 with TRBJ2-2, with TRBD2 matching over 7 bases. The clonotype was recovered from a man aged 25 to 45 with active or convalescent COVID-19. Material: peripheral blood. The CDR3 bases are TGTGCCATCAGTGCGCGCCATGAGCGGGACGGGGAGCTGTTTTTT. It specifies CAISARHERDGELFF.